One and the same sample provided the 32 T cell receptor beta chains below, sequenced in a study of PD-1 blockade in classical Hodgkin lymphoma. TCRdb's table, derived via immunoSEQ multiplex PCR, lists solely in-frame clones and lacks some. The data show some 64,000 clones, with approximately 90% seen just once and about an eighth held by the top ten. Every patient was affected by relapse after autologous stem cell transplantation, while exposure to brentuximab vedotin was not uniform. This specimen consisted of peripheral blood mononuclear cells (PBMCs), obtained at baseline. All receptors derive from a human donor with classical Hodgkin lymphoma.

The J gene is TRBJ1-4, the V gene TRBV2, with D possibly matching TRBD1 (5 bases). This CDR3 is 14 amino acids long. Trimming left V 5 bases short and J 8 bases short, with 15 bases between. Germline-derived CDR1 and CDR2 are SNHLY and FYNNEI. The DNA of the CDR3 is TGTGCCAGCAGTACCGACAGTAAGAGGGAAAAACTGTTTTTT. It translates to CASSTDSKREKLFF.

This clone was found once. V is TRBV30 and J is TRBJ1-6; 11 nucleotides align to TRBD1. The CDR3 length is 16 residues. V dropped 4 bases and J dropped 3; count of bases not matched to a gene: 5. In germline, CDR1 is GTSNPN, CDR2 SVGIG (reference sequence). CDR3 DNA: TGTGCCTGGATGGGACAGGGGGGTAACTATAATTCACCCCTCCACTTT. Its protein is CAWMGQGGNYNSPLHF. Using reference TRBV30 and TRBJ1-6 for the parts outside the CDR3, the full variable domain is SQTIHQWPATLVQPVGSPLSLECTVEGTSNPNLYWYRQAAGRGLQLLFYSVGIGQISSEVPQNLSASRPQDRQFILSSKKLLLSDSGFYLCAWMGQGGNYNSPLHFGNGTRLTVT.

Only one count was recorded for this clone. This sequence joins TRBV28 and TRBJ2-5; possible D gene TRBD1, 6 bases. The J call may be in error: the DNA end matches TRBJ2-7 better. Germline V lookup: CDR1 MDHEN, CDR2 SYDVKM. This CDR3 has 15 residues. The CDR3: CASSTKHRASYEQYF. The CDR3 nucleotides read TGTGCCAGCAGTACAAAACACAGGGCCTCCTACGAGCAGTACTTC.

This chain connects TRBV6-4 to TRBJ2-2; the D gene is possibly TRBD2 (5 bases). Germline CDR1 MRHNA, CDR2 SNTAGT. Trimming cost V 0 bases and J 7 bases, with 9 bases left between them. CDR3 length: 14 amino acids. The CDR3 spells CASSDSGGVGELFF. Here the CDR3 DNA reads TGTGCCAGCAGTGACTCAGGAGGAGTCGGGGAGCTGTTTTTT.

The rearrangement joins TRBV28 to TRBJ1-4; TRBD1 is a possible D gene (6 bases). This CDR3 is 14 amino acids long. Between the trimmed V and J ends, which lost 5 bases and 2 bases, there was a span of 9 bases. Germline V gene sequence: CDR1 MDHEN, CDR2 SYDVKM. CDR3 in amino acids: CASSPQGTNEKLFF. The CDR3 DNA reads TGTGCCAGCAGTCCACAGGGCACTAATGAAAAACTGTTTTTT.

This clone was recorded only once. The chain has TRBV11-2 and TRBJ1-4, with D possibly TRBD1 on 5 matching bases. The CDR3 is made up of 14 amino acids. V dropped 3 bases and J dropped 3 bases, with 8 bases sitting between them. The germline V gene encodes CDR1 SGHAT and CDR2 FQNNGV. The CDR3 bases are TGTGCCAGCAGCTTTGGGACCTCTAATGAAAAACTGTTTTTT. This translates into CASSFGTSNEKLFF. The full variable domain, in which reference TRBV11-2 and TRBJ1-4 provide the parts outside the CDR3, is EAGVAQSPRYKIIEKRQSVAFWCNPISGHATLYWYQQILGQGPKLLIQFQNNGVVDDSQLPKDRFSAERLKGVDSTLKIQPAKLEDSAVYLCASSFGTSNEKLFFGSGTQLSVL.

The rearrangement joins TRBV4-3 to TRBJ1-2; D is unresolved. This CDR3 is built from 15 residues. V lost 1 base and J lost 4, with 13 bases in between. The V gene's germline CDR1 is LGHNA and CDR2 YSLEER. CDR3 sequence: CASSQGDGRFYGYTF. The CDR3 DNA reads as TGCGCCAGCAGCCAAGGAGACGGACGGTTCTATGGCTACACCTTC.

The chain is built from TRBV28 and TRBJ1-2; a weak D match, TRBD1 (5 bases). The CDR3 is 13 amino acids. Germline CDR1 is MDHEN and CDR2 is SYDVKM. V was shortened by 7 bases and J by 8 bases, with 17 bases between the two germline ends. DNA of the CDR3: TGTGCCAGCACCCTGGGACTATCGGAAGGCTACACCTTC. Amino acid sequence: CASTLGLSEGYTF.

V usage is TRBV7-2 and J usage is TRBJ1-2, with D unresolved. V lost 3 bases to trimming and J lost 4 bases, with 9 bases between them. The CDR3 runs to 13 residues. Germline values: CDR1 SGHTA, CDR2 FQGNSA. The CDR3 bases are TGTGCCAGCAGCTTCGACACCCTCTATGGCTACACCTTC. Translating gives CASSFDTLYGYTF.

The rearrangement joins TRBV5-6 to TRBJ2-2; TRBD2 is a possible D gene (6 bases). The CDR3 is made up of 13 amino acids. Germline-derived CDR1 and CDR2 are SGHDT and YYEEEE. V lost 0 bases and J 6 bases, leaving 6 bases between the germline ends. CDR3 DNA sequence: TGTGCCAGCAGCTTGGGCGGGGCCGGGGAGCTGTTTTTT. Protein: CASSLGGAGELFF. Together with reference TRBV5-6 and TRBJ2-2, the CDR3 gives the full variable domain: DAGVTQSPTHLIKTRGQQVTLRCSPKSGHDTVSWYQQALGQGPQFIFQYYEEEERQRGNFPDRFSGHQFPNYSSELNVNALLLGDSALYLCASSLGGAGELFFGEGSRLTVL.

V is TRBV19 and J is TRBJ1-6; D might be TRBD1 (6 bases). Germline CDR1 reads LNHDA; CDR2 reads SQIVND (reference sequence). Deletions cut 5 bases from V and 8 bases from J, with 10 bases between. This CDR3 is built from 13 residues. The CDR3 is CASSLGGDSPLHF. The CDR3 nucleotides read TGTGCCAGTAGTTTGGGGGGCGATTCACCCCTCCACTTT.

V usage is TRBV27 and J usage is TRBJ1-2; the D is unclear. The CDR3 length is 15 residues. In germline, CDR1 is MNHEY, CDR2 SMNVEV (reference sequence). V was pared by 6 bases and J by 8 bases, with 22 bases between. CDR3 region: CASSLFKDFFWGYTF. CDR3 bases: TGTGCCAGCAGCCTTTTTAAGGATTTCTTTTGGGGCTACACCTTC.

This chain connects TRBV7-3 to TRBJ2-7, with a weak D call TRBD1 (5 bases). The CDR3 runs to 14 residues. The V end lost 2 bases, the J end lost 4 bases, and 12 bases lay between the germline ends. Germline CDR1 SGHTA, CDR2 FQGTGA. DNA for the CDR3: TGTGCCAGCAGCTTATATCCAGGGTCGTACGAGCAGTACTTC. Encoded protein: CASSLYPGSYEQYF.

This clone showed up just once. The CDR3 nucleotides are TGTGCCAGCAGCCAAGACCCTAGCGGGGGGGCCGATGGGGCCAACGTCCTGACTTTC. Its translation: CASSQDPSGGADGANVLTF. The chain uses TRBV4-2 and TRBJ2-6, with 12 positions matching TRBD2. CDR1 and CDR2 (germline): LGHNA, YNFKEQ. The CDR3 length is 19 residues. V was clipped by 0 bases and J by 3 bases; unmatched bases: 6.

In its sample, this clone was seen once. The chain links TRBV28 to TRBJ2-7; TRBD1 or TRBD2 may be the D gene (5 bases each). With 2 bases removed from V and 3 bases from J, the gap between germline ends came to 17 bases. The CDR3 covers 16 residues. Per the germline V gene, CDR1 is MDHEN and CDR2 is SYDVKM. In DNA form, the CDR3 reads TGTGCCAGCAGTTTAGACGGGGCAGGTTCGGTCTACGAGCAGTACTTC. As protein: CASSLDGAGSVYEQYF. Full variable domain (remainder filled in from reference TRBV28 and TRBJ2-7): DVKVTQSSRYLVKRTGEKVFLECVQDMDHENMFWYRQDPGLGLRLIYFSYDVKMKEKGDIPEGYSVSREKKERFSLILESASTNQTSMYLCASSLDGAGSVYEQYFGPGTRLTVT.

The gene calls are TRBV7-8 and TRBJ1-1; D gene unclear. Trimming stripped 0 bases from V and 1 base from J, with 6 bases between. Germline assignment: CDR1 SGHVS and CDR2 FQNEAQ. The CDR3 is 14 residues long. CDR3 nucleotides: TGTGCCAGCAGCTTAGCCGAGGAGAACACTGAAGCTTTCTTT. Translating gives CASSLAEENTEAFF.

The chain links TRBV7-2 to TRBJ1-2, with D perhaps TRBD1 (6 bases). Germline lookup yields CDR1 SGHTA and CDR2 FQGNSA. Trimming took 6 bases from V and 5 from J, leaving 19 bases between them. The CDR3 has 15 amino acids. Here the CDR3 reads CASRRGAISDYGYTF. CDR3 in DNA: TGTGCCAGCAGGCGGGGGGCAATCTCGGATTATGGCTACACCTTC.

This chain joins TRBV4-1 and TRBJ2-2; perhaps D is TRBD1 or TRBD2 (5 bases each). CDR1 and CDR2 from the germline V gene are MGHRA and YSYEKL. Trimming took off 5 bases at V and 4 bases at J, with 11 bases between the two ends. This CDR3 contains 14 residues. The CDR3 DNA is TGCGCCAGCAGCGAGGGGCGGGCCACCGGGGAGCTGTTTTTT. It encodes CASSEGRATGELFF.

The rearrangement joins TRBV28 to TRBJ1-4; D gene ambiguous. V was shortened by 6 bases and J by 4 bases, with 12 bases between the two germline ends. Germline V lookup: CDR1 MDHEN, CDR2 SYDVKM. The CDR3 spans 14 residues. The CDR3 nucleotides read TGTGCCAGCAGCTCACAGCACTATAATGAAAAACTGTTTTTT. Amino acids: CASSSQHYNEKLFF.

This chain uses TRBV19 with TRBJ1-2; tentatively, D is TRBD1 (6 bases). V was cut by 1 base and J by 7 bases, with 19 bases left in between. The CDR3 has 16 residues. Germline CDR1 reads LNHDA; CDR2 reads SQIVND (reference sequence). The chain's CDR3 is CASSIVAHTGSGGYTF. The CDR3, as DNA: TGTGCCAGTAGTATAGTCGCTCATACAGGGTCTGGTGGCTACACCTTC.

The chain has TRBV7-9 and TRBJ2-7, with 7 bases matching TRBD1. CDR1 is SEHNR, CDR2 FQNEAQ, per germline (reference sequence). The length of the CDR3 is 15 residues. V was pared by 7 bases and J by 0 bases, with 9 bases of the junction left unmatched. The CDR3 DNA reads as TGTGCCAGCATCACAGGGGAAGGATCCTCCTACGAGCAGTACTTC. Its protein is CASITGEGSSYEQYF.

The V gene is TRBV7-6, the J gene TRBJ2-1; D is possibly TRBD1 or TRBD2 (5 bases each). CDR1 and CDR2 (germline): SGHVS, FNYEAQ. The CDR3 contains 14 residues. V was shortened by 5 bases and J by 6 bases, with 14 bases between the two germline ends. The CDR3 DNA reads TGTGCCAGCAGCCCGGGGCAGGGCCCCAATGAGCAGTTCTTC. Its translation is CASSPGQGPNEQFF. Full variable domain (rest looked up from reference TRBV7-6 and TRBJ2-1): GAGVSQSPRYKVTKRGQDVALRCDPISGHVSLYWYRQALGQGPEFLTYFNYEAQQDKSGLPNDRFSAERPEGSISTLTIQRTEQRDSAMYRCASSPGQGPNEQFFGPGTRLTVL.

As concerns this clone: An end of the junction does not agree with germline; a read error may underlie this. This sequence joins TRBV30 and TRBJ1-5, with D uncertain. CDR3 length: 12 amino acids. CDR1 and CDR2 from the germline V gene are GTSNPN and SVGIG (reference sequence). CDR3 region: CAGRHSNQPQHF. For the CDR3, the DNA is TGTGCCGGGAGACATAGCAATCAGCCCCAGCATTTT.

This CDR3 reads CAWSRFTDTQYF. The CDR3 nucleotides read TGTGCCTGGAGTCGTTTCACAGATACGCAGTATTTT. The V call is TRBV30, the J call TRBJ2-3; no firm D call. This CDR3 has 12 amino acids. Per germline, CDR1 GTSNPN and CDR2 SVGIG (reference sequence). Trimming left V 2 bases short and J 2 bases short, with 5 bases between.

This chain links TRBV19 with TRBJ1-2, with D perhaps TRBD1 (6 bases). From germline, CDR1 is LNHDA and CDR2 SQIVND (reference sequence). The CDR3 spans 13 residues. V lost 5 bases and J 6 bases, leaving 13 bases between the germline ends. The CDR3 bases are TGTGCCAGTAGTCACAGGGTGATCGATGGCTACACCTTC. Translating gives CASSHRVIDGYTF.

This clone was seen a few times. The DNA is left out, because the CDR3 cannot be placed on it with certainty; the CDR3 is given as TCRdb lists it. The genes are TRBV7-2 and TRBJ2-7; TRBD2, the D gene given by the table, was not confirmed from the DNA. The length of the CDR3 is 12 amino acids, counting both ends. Germline lookup yields CDR1 SGHTA and CDR2 FQGNSA. CDR3 protein: CASSLVGGGASF.

This chain connects TRBV7-9 to TRBJ1-5, with D unclear. The CDR3 is made up of 13 amino acids. The V end was cut by 0 bases, the J end by 4 bases, with 4 bases between. CDR1 and CDR2 (germline): SEHNR, FQNEAQ (reference sequence). The CDR3 loop reads CASSLAVNQPQHF. The CDR3 DNA sequence: TGTGCCAGCAGCTTAGCAGTTAATCAGCCCCAGCATTTT.

The rearrangement links TRBV6-5 to TRBJ2-5; D unclear. The CDR3 loop spans 13 amino acids. Germline V gene lookup returns CDR1 MNHEY and CDR2 SVGAGI. The V end lost 5 bases, the J end lost 1 base, and 8 bases lay between the germline ends. The CDR3, as DNA: TGTGCCAGCAGTGTCTGGGGCCAAGAGACCCAGTACTTC. Its protein is CASSVWGQETQYF.

The chain employs TRBV23-1 and TRBJ1-5, with 7 bases aligning to TRBD1. TRBV23-1 is assigned to the ORF class and has an uncertain function. V lost 7 bases and J lost 0; bases outside the gene matches: 18. The CDR3 has 19 residues. Here the CDR3 reads CASNERGRQGEHSNQPQHF. CDR3 sequence (DNA): TGCGCCAGCAACGAAAGGGGAAGACAGGGCGAACATAGCAATCAGCCCCAGCATTTT.

V gene TRBV15 combines with J gene TRBJ1-5; D is undetermined. Germline-derived CDR1 and CDR2 are LNHNV and YYDKDF (reference sequence). With 3 bases removed from V and 0 bases from J, the gap between germline ends came to 15 bases. CDR3 length: 17 residues. In DNA form, the CDR3 reads TGTGCCACCAGCAGCCCGGTGGGATATCATAGCAATCAGCCCCAGCATTTT. It is translated as CATSSPVGYHSNQPQHF.

The chain uses TRBV7-9 and TRBJ1-4, with a tentative D call TRBD1 (5 bases). CDR3 length equals 14 residues. Trimming removed 3 bases from V and 5 bases from J, with 10 bases in between. Looked up from germline, CDR1 is SEHNR and CDR2 is FQNEAQ (reference sequence). The CDR3 nucleotides read TGTGCCAGCAGCTTTGGGACCGCGAATGAAAAACTGTTTTTT. It encodes CASSFGTANEKLFF.

CDR3 DNA sequence: TGTGCCAGCTCCGACAGGGGGCACGGCGGGGAGCTGTTTTTT. Protein sequence: CASSDRGHGGELFF. V usage is TRBV25-1 and J usage is TRBJ2-2; the match to TRBD1 covers 10 bases. CDR1 MGHDK and CDR2 SYGVNS come from the germline V gene. The J segment lost 7 bases and the V segment lost 8 bases, leaving 7 bases of the junction unmatched. The CDR3 covers 14 residues.